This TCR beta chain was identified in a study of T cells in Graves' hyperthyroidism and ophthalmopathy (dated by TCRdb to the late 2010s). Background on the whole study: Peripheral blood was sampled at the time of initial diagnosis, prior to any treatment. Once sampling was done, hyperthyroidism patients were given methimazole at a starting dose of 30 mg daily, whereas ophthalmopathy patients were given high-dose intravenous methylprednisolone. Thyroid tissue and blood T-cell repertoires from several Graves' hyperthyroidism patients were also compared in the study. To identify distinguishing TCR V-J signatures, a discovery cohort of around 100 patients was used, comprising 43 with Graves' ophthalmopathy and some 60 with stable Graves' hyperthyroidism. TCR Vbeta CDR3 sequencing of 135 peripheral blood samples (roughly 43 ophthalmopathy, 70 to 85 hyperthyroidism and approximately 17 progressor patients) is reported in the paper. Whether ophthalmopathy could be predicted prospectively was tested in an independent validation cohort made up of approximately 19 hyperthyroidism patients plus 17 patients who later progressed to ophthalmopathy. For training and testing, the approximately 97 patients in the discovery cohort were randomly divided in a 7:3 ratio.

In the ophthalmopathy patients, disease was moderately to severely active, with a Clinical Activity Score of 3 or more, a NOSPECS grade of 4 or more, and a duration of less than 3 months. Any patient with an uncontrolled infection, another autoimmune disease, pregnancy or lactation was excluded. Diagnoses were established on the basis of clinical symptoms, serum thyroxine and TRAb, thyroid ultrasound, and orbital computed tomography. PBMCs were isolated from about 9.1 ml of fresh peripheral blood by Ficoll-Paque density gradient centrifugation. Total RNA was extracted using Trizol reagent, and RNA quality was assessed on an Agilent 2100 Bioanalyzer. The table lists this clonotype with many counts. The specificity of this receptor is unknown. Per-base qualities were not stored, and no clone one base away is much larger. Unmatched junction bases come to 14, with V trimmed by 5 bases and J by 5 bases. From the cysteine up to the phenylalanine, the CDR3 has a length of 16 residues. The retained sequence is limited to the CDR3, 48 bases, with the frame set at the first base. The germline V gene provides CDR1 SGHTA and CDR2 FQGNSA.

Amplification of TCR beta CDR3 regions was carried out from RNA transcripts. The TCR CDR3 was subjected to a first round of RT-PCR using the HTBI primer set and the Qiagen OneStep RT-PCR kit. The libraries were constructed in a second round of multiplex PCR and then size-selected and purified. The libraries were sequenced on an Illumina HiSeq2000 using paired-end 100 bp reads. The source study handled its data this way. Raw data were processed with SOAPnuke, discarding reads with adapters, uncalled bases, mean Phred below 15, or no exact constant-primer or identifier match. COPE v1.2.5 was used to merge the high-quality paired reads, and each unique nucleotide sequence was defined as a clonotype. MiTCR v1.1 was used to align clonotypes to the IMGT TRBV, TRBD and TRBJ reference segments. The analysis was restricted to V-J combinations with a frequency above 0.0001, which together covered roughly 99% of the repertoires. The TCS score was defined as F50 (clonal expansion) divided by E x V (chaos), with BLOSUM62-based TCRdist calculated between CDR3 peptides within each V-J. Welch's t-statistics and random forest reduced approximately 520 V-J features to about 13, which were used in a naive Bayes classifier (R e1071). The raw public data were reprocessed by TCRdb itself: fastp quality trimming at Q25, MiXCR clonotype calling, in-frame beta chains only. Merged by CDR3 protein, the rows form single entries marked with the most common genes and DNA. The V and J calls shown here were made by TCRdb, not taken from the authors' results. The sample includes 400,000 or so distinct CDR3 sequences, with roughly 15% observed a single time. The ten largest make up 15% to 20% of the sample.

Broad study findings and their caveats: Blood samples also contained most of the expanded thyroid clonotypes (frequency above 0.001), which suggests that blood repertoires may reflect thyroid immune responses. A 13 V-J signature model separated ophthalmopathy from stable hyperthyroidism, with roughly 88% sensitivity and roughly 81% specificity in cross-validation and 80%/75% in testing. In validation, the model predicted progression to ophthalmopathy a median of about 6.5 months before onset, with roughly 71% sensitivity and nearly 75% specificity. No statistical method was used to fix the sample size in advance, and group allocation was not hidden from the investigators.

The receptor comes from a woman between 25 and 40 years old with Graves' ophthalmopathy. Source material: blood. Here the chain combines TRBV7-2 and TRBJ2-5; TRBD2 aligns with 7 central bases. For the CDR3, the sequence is CASSQGGSGVGETQYF. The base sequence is TGTGCCAGCAGCCAGGGTGGGAGCGGGGTCGGTGAGACCCAGTACTTC.